The present entry profiles one T cell receptor (beta chain) with its context. No antigen is known for it. Here immunoSEQ multiplex PCR was the method, and the copy in TCRdb shows in-frame clones only, minus some. The sample records 17,000 or so clones, just under 90% being singletons. The sample is drawn from a study of T cell responses to AZD1222 COVID-19 vaccine. In germline, CDR1 is GTSNPN, CDR2 SVGIG (reference sequence). V was trimmed by 0 bases and J by 4 bases, leaving 19 bases between them. The CDR3 totals 16 residues. Notes on the study in general: Females made up more of the donors, who were largely white British, and clonal diversity may have come out too low. An increase in Spike-specific TCR breadth and depth was observed after two AZD1222 doses.

The source is an adult who received the AZD1222 COVID-19 vaccine. This material consisted of peripheral blood, taken 28 days after the second AZD1222 dose. The J gene is TRBJ2-7, the V gene TRBV30; D not certain. CDR3 region: CAWSVIFGTHRYEQYF. The CDR3 DNA reads as TGTGCCTGGAGTGTAATCTTCGGAACGCATCGATACGAGCAGTACTTC.